Listed below are T cell receptor beta chains from one sample, sequenced in a study of cytomegalovirus exposure and HLA in healthy donors. Profiled with immunoSEQ multiplex PCR; TCRdb holds only in-frame clones, not every one. The sample shows approximately 60,000 clones, around 83% of them seen only once. The sequenced material came from PBMCs. The receptors come from a man aged 25 to 40 in good health and CMV-seronegative. The CDR3 runs from the conserved cysteine through the conserved F or W. D genes are given only for firm matches. Rows give clone size only sometimes, using once, few, many, or a class for an expanded clone.

V: TRBV4-2
length: 16
D: TRBD2
J: TRBJ2-1
size: .
DNA: TGTGCCAGCAGCCAAGAAGCGGGGGGAACCTACAATGAGCAGTTCTTC
CDR3: CASSQEAGGTYNEQFF

V: TRBV30
length: 13
D: .
J: TRBJ1-3
size: few
DNA: TGTGCCTGGAGTGGGGGGGCTGGAAACACCATATATTTT
CDR3: CAWSGGAGNTIYF

V: TRBV20-1
length: 9
D: .
J: TRBJ1-5
size: .
DNA: TGCAGTCCTAATCAGCCCCAGCATTTT
CDR3: CSPNQPQHF

V: TRBV11-2
length: 12
D: .
J: TRBJ2-3
size: .
DNA: TGTGCCAGCAGCCTGAGAAGAGATACGCAGTATTTT
CDR3: CASSLRRDTQYF

V: TRBV12-5
length: 17
D: TRBD2
J: TRBJ2-1
size: .
DNA: TGTGCTAGTGGTTCGGGACTAGCGGGGGGATCCTACAATGAGCAGTTCTTC
CDR3: CASGSGLAGGSYNEQFF

V: TRBV6-1
length: 15
D: .
J: TRBJ1-6
size: .
DNA: TGTGCCAGCCAAGCCAGGGGCCGCCAGGCTTCCCCCCTCCACTTT
CDR3: CASQARGRQASPLHF

V: TRBV29-1
length: 16
D: TRBD1
J: TRBJ2-7
size: .
DNA: TGCAGCGTTGAAGACGGTGGGGGACAGGGGTTCTACGAGCAGTACTTC
CDR3: CSVEDGGGQGFYEQYF

V: TRBV2
length: 14
D: .
J: TRBJ2-7
size: .
DNA: TGTGCCAGCAGTCCTACATTGACAGTCAACGAGCAGTACTTC
CDR3: CASSPTLTVNEQYF

V: TRBV15
length: 15
D: .
J: TRBJ2-7
size: .
DNA: TGTGCCACCAGCATCGACTCGTCATACCCGGGCGAGCAGTACTTC
CDR3: CATSIDSSYPGEQYF

V: TRBV15
length: 17
D: TRBD1
J: TRBJ2-5
size: once
DNA: TGTGCCACCAGCAGAGATGGAGCAGGGGGTGGACAAGAGACCCAGTACTTC
CDR3: CATSRDGAGGGQETQYF

V: TRBV6-5
length: 15
D: TRBD1
J: TRBJ2-1
size: .
DNA: TGTGCCAGCAGTTACTCCGGGACAGCGAACAATGAGCAGTTCTTC
CDR3: CASSYSGTANNEQFF